Presented here are 26 T cell receptor beta chains from one specimen sequenced in a study of blood T cell repertoires in COVID-19. Measured with immunoSEQ multiplex PCR; TCRdb has only the in-frame clones, and not every one. The sample consists of 110,000 or so clones, about 83% of them appearing once. The sample was peripheral blood. Receptor source: a woman in her 70s with acute or convalescent COVID-19.

CDR3 in amino acids: CATGTGESPLHF. The CDR3, as DNA: TGCGCCACCGGGACAGGGGAATCACCCCTCCACTTT. V gene TRBV10-2 combines with J gene TRBJ1-6; 10 nucleotides agree with TRBD1. CDR1 is WSHSY and CDR2 is SAAADI in the germline V gene. With 10 bases clipped from V and 10 bases from J, the junction kept 4 bases outside the gene matches. This CDR3 has 12 amino acids.

The chain uses TRBV9 and TRBJ2-1; D gene ambiguous. Between the trimmed V and J ends, which lost 2 bases and 5 bases, there was a span of 5 bases. CDR1 and CDR2 (germline): SGDLS, YYNGEE. CDR3 size: 12 residues. The CDR3 protein is CASSVRNNEQFF. In nucleotides, the CDR3 is TGTGCCAGCAGCGTTAGAAACAATGAGCAGTTCTTC.

The chain is built from TRBV9 and TRBJ2-7; tentatively, D is TRBD2 (6 bases). The V gene lost 4 bases and the J gene lost 4 bases, with 18 bases spanning the gap. The length of the CDR3 is 15 residues. Germline CDR1 is SGDLS and CDR2 is YYNGEE. CDR3 in amino acids: CASSPSGLLRYEQYF. The CDR3 nucleotides read TGTGCCAGCAGCCCCTCGGGACTTCTACGATACGAGCAGTACTTC.

This rearrangement joins TRBV28 to TRBJ1-1; TRBD1 is a possible D gene (6 bases). V lost 8 bases and J lost 2, with 12 bases in between. Germline V gene sequence: CDR1 MDHEN, CDR2 SYDVKM. The CDR3 runs 13 residues. CDR3 protein: CASLWGLNTEAFF. CDR3 DNA: TGTGCCAGCTTATGGGGGCTCAACACTGAAGCTTTCTTT.

This chain's CDR3 is CASSPPGTGGGTEAFF. DNA for the CDR3: TGTGCCAGCTCACCACCCGGGACAGGGGGTGGCACTGAAGCTTTCTTT. The gene calls are TRBV18 and TRBJ1-1, with TRBD1 identical over 11 bases. The ends lost 0 bases at V and 4 bases at J; junction bases unmatched: 4. The germline CDR1 and CDR2 sequences are KGHSH and LQKENI. The CDR3 is 16 amino acids.

This chain uses TRBV6-2 or TRBV6-3 with TRBJ1-5; 8 positions match TRBD1. The ends lost 2 bases at V and 2 bases at J; junction bases unmatched: 14. CDR1 and CDR2 (germline): MNHEY, SVGEGT. The CDR3 is 19 amino acids. The CDR3 DNA follows: TGTGCCAGCAGTTACGAGGTTTTGGCAGGGGGCTTCGGCAATCAGCCCCAGCATTTT. Translating it yields CASSYEVLAGGFGNQPQHF.

This clone was detected only a few times. The gene calls are TRBV11-1 and TRBJ1-1; D is unclear. CDR1 and CDR2 (germline): SGHAT, FQDESV (reference sequence). This CDR3 spans 14 amino acids. V lost 7 bases to trimming and J lost 5 bases, with 17 bases between them. This CDR3 is CASTNGRGTTEAFF. CDR3 DNA: TGTGCCAGCACCAACGGTCGGGGTACGACTGAAGCTTTCTTT.

CDR3 nucleotides: TGTGCCAGCAGGGTACTAGCGGGGGGGCTGGATGAGCAGTTCTTC. Translated, it gives CASRVLAGGLDEQFF. This chain connects TRBV2 to TRBJ2-1; 13 nucleotides line up with TRBD2. Trimming cost V 6 bases and J 8 bases; bases outside gene matches: 7. The germline V gene encodes CDR1 SNHLY and CDR2 FYNNEI. The CDR3 loop spans 15 amino acids. Variable domain in full (rest from reference TRBV2 and TRBJ2-1): EPEVTQTPSHQVTQMGQEVILRCVPISNHLYFYWYRQILGQKVEFLVSFYNNEISEKSEIFDDQFSVERPDGSNFTLKIRSTKLEDSAMYFCASRVLAGGLDEQFFGPGTRLTVL.

This clone was counted a few times. J is TRBJ2-2 and V is TRBV29-1; tentative D call: TRBD2 (6 bases). This CDR3 contains 14 residues. V was shortened by 3 bases and J by 0 bases, with 8 bases between the two germline ends. Germline assignment: CDR1 SQVTM and CDR2 ANQGSEA. The CDR3 is CSVEWGANTGELFF. CDR3 sequence (DNA): TGCAGCGTTGAGTGGGGGGCGAACACCGGGGAGCTGTTTTTT.

J is TRBJ2-2 and V is TRBV10-2; 8 nucleotides agree with TRBD2. The CDR3 covers 17 residues. Germline V lookup: CDR1 WSHSY, CDR2 SAAADI. V lost 3 bases to trimming and J lost 6 bases; unmatched junction nucleotides: 12. The CDR3 DNA sequence: TGCGCCAGCAGTGACCCCCTAGCGGGTGGACACCCCGGGGAGCTGTTTTTT. Translation gives CASSDPLAGGHPGELFF.

The rearrangement uses TRBV28 and TRBJ1-6; the D is unclear. V was trimmed by 8 bases and J by 0 bases, leaving 5 bases between them. The length of the CDR3 is 13 residues. Germline V CDR1 and CDR2: MDHEN, SYDVKM. CDR3 sequence reads: CASLSSYNSPLHF. In DNA form, the CDR3 reads TGTGCCAGCCTCAGCTCCTATAATTCACCCCTCCACTTT.

J is TRBJ2-1 and V is TRBV7-6; 7 bases are shared with TRBD2. The V and J ends lost 5 bases and 7 bases, in that order; junction bases with no gene match: 11. CDR1 is SGHVS and CDR2 is FNYEAQ in the germline V gene. The CDR3 consists of 15 residues. The CDR3 is CASSPWVAGGNEQFF. For the CDR3, the DNA is TGTGCCAGCAGCCCCTGGGTAGCGGGTGGTAATGAGCAGTTCTTC.

The V and J genes are TRBV7-9 and TRBJ1-1; D is ambiguous. The germline CDR1 and CDR2 sequences are SEHNR and FQNEAQ (reference sequence). This CDR3 spans 15 amino acids. V lost 4 bases and J lost 1, with 13 bases in between. In nucleotides, the CDR3 is TGTGCCAGCAGCTCTACACGACACCCGAACACTGAAGCTTTCTTT. Translation gives CASSSTRHPNTEAFF.

The chain carries TRBV6-5 and TRBJ2-7; tentative D call: TRBD1 (5 bases). The CDR3 is made up of 14 amino acids. CDR1 is MNHEY and CDR2 is SVGAGI in the germline V gene. V gave up 7 bases and J gave up 1 base, with 14 bases separating them. The CDR3 region is CASIAPRDSYEQYF. The CDR3 coding sequence is TGTGCCAGCATTGCACCCAGGGATTCCTACGAGCAGTACTTC.

This rearrangement joins TRBV2 to TRBJ2-2; D might be TRBD1 (5 bases). The CDR3 runs to 13 residues. CDR1 and CDR2 from the germline V gene are SNHLY and FYNNEI. Deletions cut 1 base from V and 5 bases from J, with 5 bases between. The CDR3 bases are TGTGCCAGCAGTGAAGAGGGGACCGGGGAGCTGTTTTTT. It encodes CASSEEGTGELFF.

The CDR3 loop is CASSRFPGTGKAGELFF. For the CDR3, the DNA is TGTGCCAGTAGTAGGTTCCCCGGGACAGGGAAAGCCGGGGAGCTGTTTTTT. The chain couples TRBV19 to TRBJ2-2; TRBD1 agrees at 9 bases. The germline V gene has CDR1 LNHDA and CDR2 SQIVND (reference sequence). Losses at the gene ends were 4 bases for V and 6 bases for J; bases not matched to a gene: 12. The CDR3 has 17 residues.

This clone has a single count. The V gene is TRBV28, the J gene TRBJ1-2, with D maybe TRBD1 (5 bases). V shed 5 bases and J shed 4 bases, with 17 bases lying between them. The germline gives CDR1 MDHEN, CDR2 SYDVKM. CDR3 length: 15 residues. CDR3: CASSGGVWHLYGYTF. The DNA for the CDR3 is TGTGCCAGCAGTGGGGGGGTATGGCACCTCTATGGCTACACCTTC.

This clone has only one observation. The V call is TRBV28, the J call TRBJ2-5; maybe TRBD2 (6 bases). Germline lookup yields CDR1 MDHEN and CDR2 SYDVKM. The CDR3 sequence is 12 residues long. Trimming cost V 9 bases and J 5 bases, with 13 bases left between them. The CDR3 region is CASSGLSETQYF. CDR3 DNA sequence: TGTGCCAGTTCGGGACTCTCGGAGACCCAGTACTTC.

The rearrangement uses TRBV3-1 (or the pseudogene TRBV3-2) and TRBJ2-2, with 8 nucleotides matching TRBD2. CDR1 LGHDT and CDR2 YNNKEL come from the germline V gene (reference sequence). CDR3 length: 14 amino acids. The ends lost 7 bases at V and 6 bases at J; junction bases unmatched: 7. CDR3 protein: CASNLREVAGELFF. Written as DNA, the CDR3 is TGTGCCAGCAACTTGCGGGAGGTTGCCGGGGAGCTGTTTTTT.

This chain joins TRBV7-2 and TRBJ2-7, with 8 bases lining up with TRBD2. In germline, CDR1 is SGHTA, CDR2 FQGNSA. V lost 3 bases and J lost 4; bases outside the gene matches: 8. This CDR3 has 15 residues. CDR3 sequence reads: CASSLSYSGTYEQYF. The CDR3 DNA is TGTGCCAGCAGCTTGTCGTATAGCGGGACTTACGAGCAGTACTTC.

The chain carries TRBV7-2 and TRBJ2-1; TRBD2 aligns across 12 bases. Germline CDR1 reads SGHTA; CDR2 reads FQGNSA. The V gene end was trimmed by 6 bases and the J gene end by 4 bases; junction bases not matched to a gene: 7. The CDR3 is made up of 16 amino acids. The CDR3 DNA reads TGTGCCAGCAGGGCTAGCGGGGGGGCCCCTTACAATGAGCAGTTCTTC. Amino acids: CASRASGGAPYNEQFF.

This chain uses TRBV28 with TRBJ1-4, with D perhaps matching TRBD1 (6 bases). The CDR3 totals 14 residues. Germline V gene sequence: CDR1 MDHEN, CDR2 SYDVKM. V lost 5 bases, J lost 4 bases, and 11 bases lay in between. The CDR3 region has the DNA TGTGCCAGCAGTCCAAGACAGGTTAATGAAAAACTGTTTTTT. Encoded protein: CASSPRQVNEKLFF.

This chain connects TRBV27 to TRBJ2-1, with TRBD2 identical over 7 bases. The CDR3 extends over 15 amino acids. CDR1 and CDR2 (germline): MNHEY, SMNVEV (reference sequence). Trimming at V came to 7 bases and at J to 2 bases, leaving 8 bases not matched to a gene. The CDR3 protein is CASNGRDRAYNEQFF. The CDR3 DNA reads as TGTGCCAGCAATGGGAGGGATAGGGCCTACAATGAGCAGTTCTTC.

The chain employs TRBV19 and TRBJ1-1; 7 bases align to TRBD1. CDR1 is LNHDA and CDR2 is SQIVND in the germline V gene (reference sequence). The CDR3 is 14 residues long. Germline trimming cut 6 bases from V and 2 bases from J; bases unmatched to any gene: 6. The CDR3 reads CASREDRLNTEAFF. The CDR3 region has the DNA TGTGCCAGTAGGGAGGACAGGCTTAACACTGAAGCTTTCTTT.

The chain combines TRBV6-6 with TRBJ2-1, with 8 bases identical to TRBD2. This CDR3 is 15 amino acids long. Germline V gives CDR1 MNHNY, CDR2 SVGAGI (reference sequence). V lost 7 bases to trimming and J lost 5 bases; unmatched junction nucleotides: 10. DNA for the CDR3: TGTGCCAGCATTCAGAGCGGGGGTAGAGACAATGAGCAGTTCTTC. Translating it yields CASIQSGGRDNEQFF.

The J gene is TRBJ2-7, the V gene TRBV5-4, with D possibly TRBD2 on 6 matching bases. The CDR3 extends over 13 amino acids. Germline CDR1 is SGHNT and CDR2 is YYREEE (reference sequence). The V end was cut by 1 base, the J end by 7 bases, with 12 bases between. CDR3 nucleotides: TGTGCCAGCAGCTTGACCGGGACTCGGGAGCAGTACTTC. Its protein product is CASSLTGTREQYF.